The 20 T cell receptor beta chains below were found in one sample sequenced in a study of cytomegalovirus exposure and HLA in healthy donors. It was with 60 Vbeta and 13 Jbeta primers that the PCR ran. Profiled with immunoSEQ multiplex PCR; TCRdb holds only in-frame clones, not every one. The sample table sets out tens of thousands of clones. Source material: PBMCs. The receptor set was obtained from a male donor in good health and CMV-seronegative.

With respect to this clone: The same CDR3 also results from other DNA sequences found in this sample. This chain connects TRBV4-3 to TRBJ2-1; 10 nucleotides line up with TRBD2. CDR1 is LGHNA, CDR2 YSLEER, per germline. The CDR3 consists of 21 residues. V gave up 0 bases and J gave up 8 bases; unmatched junction bases: 22. The CDR3 coding sequence is TGCGCCAGCAGCCAAGATGCGTTAAGGGGGGTAGCGGGAGGTCAACCCCATGAGCAGTTCTTC. Residues: CASSQDALRGVAGGQPHEQFF.

The CDR3 sequence is CASSSRTYGYTF. CDR3 nucleotide sequence: TGTGCCAGCAGCTCCCGGACTTATGGCTACACCTTC. The chain uses TRBV7-2 and TRBJ1-2; D remains ambiguous. V was pared by 4 bases and J by 5 bases, with 8 bases between. The CDR3 spans 12 residues. CDR1 and CDR2 (germline): SGHTA, FQGNSA.

The V gene is TRBV28, the J gene TRBJ2-1; 9 positions match TRBD2. Germline CDR1 and CDR2: MDHEN and SYDVKM. CDR3 length: 19 amino acids. V shed 5 bases and J 8 bases; nucleotides not matched to a gene: 22. The CDR3, as DNA: TGTGCCAGCAGTCCGCAAGCAGTTTGGGTAGCGGGAGCTGCCTATGAGCAGTTCTTC. It encodes CASSPQAVWVAGAAYEQFF.

This rearrangement joins TRBV28 to TRBJ2-1, with 9 nucleotides matching TRBD2. The germline CDR1 and CDR2 sequences are MDHEN and SYDVKM. V was clipped by 6 bases and J by 6 bases; unmatched bases: 12. The CDR3 sequence is 16 residues long. CDR3 coding DNA: TGTGCCAGCAGCCCGTCCCATAGCGGGAGCGTCAATGAGCAGTTCTTC. It translates to CASSPSHSGSVNEQFF.

This rearrangement joins TRBV28 to TRBJ2-3; 11 positions match TRBD2. The CDR3 contains 17 residues. After removal of 3 bases from V and 0 bases from J, the junction contained 5 bases not matched to a gene. Germline CDR1 is MDHEN and CDR2 is SYDVKM. The CDR3 is CASSFGLAGASTDTQYF. CDR3 sequence (DNA): TGTGCCAGCAGTTTTGGACTAGCGGGTGCTAGCACAGATACGCAGTATTTT.

The CDR3 DNA reads TGTGCCAGCAACCCCCTAGAGACAGACGTCTACGAGCAGTACTTC. This encodes CASNPLETDVYEQYF. The chain carries TRBV2 and TRBJ2-5; a possible D gene is TRBD1 (5 bases). The assigned J gene may be wrong: the sequence end matches TRBJ2-7 better. The CDR3 length is 15 residues. From germline, CDR1 is SNHLY and CDR2 FYNNEI.

V usage is TRBV6-1 and J usage is TRBJ2-7; D is uncertain. Germline V CDR1 and CDR2: MNHNS, SASEGT. CDR3 length: 13 residues. The CDR3 is CALQDGISYEQYF. The CDR3, as DNA: TGTGCACTACAAGATGGCATATCCTACGAGCAGTACTTC.

The CDR3 protein is CASSQTDSQETQYF. CDR3 sequence (DNA): TGTGCCAGCAGTCAGACGGACAGTCAAGAGACCCAGTACTTC. V and J are TRBV5-4 and TRBJ2-5, with a possible D match to TRBD1 (6 bases). Germline V gene lookup returns CDR1 SGHNT and CDR2 YYREEE (reference sequence). The V end was cut by 5 bases, the J end by 2 bases, with 13 bases between. The CDR3 totals 14 residues.

The chain employs TRBV21-1 and TRBJ2-3; no check of the table's D call, TRBD1, against the DNA was made. TRBV21-1 is annotated as a pseudogene. The CDR3 has 11 residues. CDR3 sequence: CASSRLDTQYF. The CDR3 DNA is TGTGCCAGCAGCAGGCTAGATACGCAGTATTTT.

This chain uses TRBV28 with TRBJ1-2; 7 bases agree with TRBD1. The CDR3 runs to 16 residues. Trimming at V came to 6 bases and at J to 1 base, leaving 11 bases not matched to a gene. Per the germline V gene, CDR1 is MDHEN and CDR2 is SYDVKM. CDR3 DNA sequence: TGTGCCAGCAGCACCGGGACAGACAATTTTAACTATGGCTACACCTTC. It yields the protein CASSTGTDNFNYGYTF.

This chain's CDR3 is CASSLQGVGYGYTF. For the CDR3, the DNA is TGTGCCAGCAGTCTTCAAGGGGTTGGCTATGGCTACACCTTC. This chain uses TRBV27 with TRBJ1-2; tentatively, D is TRBD1 (5 bases). This CDR3 has 14 residues. V was shortened by 5 bases and J by 4 bases, with 14 bases between the two germline ends. CDR1 is MNHEY, CDR2 SMNVEV, per germline (reference sequence).

The chain links TRBV5-1 to TRBJ1-1, with D maybe TRBD1 (6 bases). The V end was cut by 4 bases, the J end by 7 bases, with 17 bases between. Germline CDR1 SGHRS, CDR2 YFSETQ. The CDR3 totals 14 residues. The CDR3 loop is CASSQQGPEGEAFF. CDR3 sequence (DNA): TGCGCCAGCAGCCAGCAGGGGCCCGAGGGTGAAGCTTTCTTT. Complete variable domain (other parts from reference TRBV5-1 and TRBJ1-1): KAGVTQTPRYLIKTRGQQVTLSCSPISGHRSVSWYQQTPGQGLQFLFEYFSETQRNKGNFPGRFSGRQFSNSRSEMNVSTLELGDSALYLCASSQQGPEGEAFFGQGTRLTVV.

V is TRBV5-4 and J is TRBJ2-3, with 9 positions matching TRBD2. CDR3 length equals 15 residues. J gave up 5 bases and V 2 bases, and 6 bases lay outside the gene matches. Per germline, CDR1 SGHNT and CDR2 YYREEE (reference sequence). The CDR3 sequence is CASSFGGGAEDTQYF. The CDR3 region has the DNA TGTGCCAGCAGCTTTGGCGGGGGGGCTGAAGATACGCAGTATTTT.

This sequence joins TRBV4-1 and TRBJ1-6; a possible D gene is TRBD1 (6 bases). CDR1 is MGHRA, CDR2 YSYEKL, per germline. The germline V and J ends were trimmed by 3 bases and 5 bases, with 11 bases remaining between them. This CDR3 has 15 amino acids. CDR3 loop: CASSHPRGNNSPLHF. DNA for the CDR3: TGCGCCAGCAGCCACCCCAGGGGCAATAATTCACCCCTCCACTTT.

The chain has TRBV6-5 and TRBJ2-3; D might be TRBD2 (7 bases). Germline CDR1 and CDR2: MNHEY and SVGAGI. The CDR3 covers 15 residues. V gave up 2 bases and J gave up 4 bases, with 13 bases separating them. The CDR3 protein is CASSYHGGPADTQYF. The CDR3 coding sequence is TGTGCCAGCAGTTACCACGGGGGGCCCGCAGATACGCAGTATTTT.

The CDR3 spells CASSQEIQDYNEQFF. The CDR3, as DNA: TGTGCCAGCAGCCAAGAGATACAGGACTACAATGAGCAGTTCTTC. The V gene is TRBV4-2, the J gene TRBJ2-1; D is perhaps TRBD1 (5 bases). Germline loops: CDR1 LGHNA, CDR2 YNFKEQ. CDR3 length: 15 amino acids. The ends were cut back, 0 bases at V and 3 bases at J, with 9 bases in the middle.

The gene calls are TRBV19 and TRBJ2-3, with 9 bases matching TRBD1. The CDR3 has 15 residues. The germline V gene has CDR1 LNHDA and CDR2 SQIVND (reference sequence). V gave up 6 bases and J gave up 3 bases; unmatched junction bases: 7. CDR3 region: CASSRRTGETDTQYF. CDR3 sequence (DNA): TGTGCCAGTAGCCGCCGGACAGGGGAAACAGATACGCAGTATTTT.

The chain joins TRBV5-6 to TRBJ2-1; 9 bases line up with TRBD1. Germline V lookup: CDR1 SGHDT, CDR2 YYEEEE. The length of the CDR3 is 15 residues. V gave up 2 bases and J gave up 1 base; unmatched junction bases: 1. The DNA of the CDR3 is TGTGCCAGCAGCTTCGGACAGGGGTCCTACAATGAGCAGTTCTTC. It codes for CASSFGQGSYNEQFF.

The chain joins TRBV7-3 to TRBJ2-5, with a tentative D call TRBD1 (6 bases). The CDR3 is made up of 15 amino acids. Trimming left V 0 bases short and J 5 bases short, with 13 bases between. Per germline, CDR1 SGHTA and CDR2 FQGTGA. The CDR3 DNA reads TGTGCCAGCAGCTTAACTGCGATTAGGGGGGAGACCCAGTACTTC. Protein: CASSLTAIRGETQYF.

The V gene is TRBV2, the J gene TRBJ2-5; D is unresolved. The CDR3 totals 12 residues. V dropped 6 bases and J dropped 5 bases, with 10 bases sitting between them. Germline V lookup: CDR1 SNHLY, CDR2 FYNNEI. The CDR3 sequence: CASRGLMETQYF. In nucleotides, the CDR3 is TGTGCCAGCAGGGGCCTAATGGAGACCCAGTACTTC.